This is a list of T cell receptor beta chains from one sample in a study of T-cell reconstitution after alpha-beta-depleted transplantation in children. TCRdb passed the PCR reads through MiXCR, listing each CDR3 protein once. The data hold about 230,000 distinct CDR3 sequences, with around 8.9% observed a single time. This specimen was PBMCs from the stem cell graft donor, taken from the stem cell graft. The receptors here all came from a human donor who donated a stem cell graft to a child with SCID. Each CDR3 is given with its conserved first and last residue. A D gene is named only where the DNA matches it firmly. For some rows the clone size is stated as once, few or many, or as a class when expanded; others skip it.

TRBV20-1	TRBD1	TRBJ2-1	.	TGCAGTGCTGTGGACAGGGGGCAATCAAATGAGCAGTTCTTC	CSAVDRGQSNEQFF
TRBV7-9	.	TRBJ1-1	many	TGTGCCAGCAGCTTACCCAGTCAGGGGCTCACCAACACTGAAGCTTTCTTT	CASSLPSQGLTNTEAFF
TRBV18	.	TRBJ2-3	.	TGTGCCAGCTCACCACTCCTGGACCCGAGCACAGATACGCAGTATTTT	CASSPLLDPSTDTQYF
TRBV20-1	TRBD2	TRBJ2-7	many	TGCAGTGCTAGTGGACTAGCGGGGGGGACCTACGAGCAGTACTTC	CSASGLAGGTYEQYF
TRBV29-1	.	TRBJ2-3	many	TGCAGCGTTGGACTGGGCCCCAGCACAGATACGCAGTATTTT	CSVGLGPSTDTQYF
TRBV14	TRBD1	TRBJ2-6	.	TGTGCCAGCAGCCTCTACAGGGGGCCTGGGGCCAACGTCCTGACTTTC	CASSLYRGPGANVLTF
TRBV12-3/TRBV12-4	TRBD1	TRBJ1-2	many	TGTGCCAGCATAACTACGACAGGGAACTATGGCTACACCTTC	CASITTTGNYGYTF
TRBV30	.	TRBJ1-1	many	TGTGCCTGGCCACAGAACACTGAAGCTTTCTTT	CAWPQNTEAFF
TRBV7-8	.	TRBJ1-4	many	TGTGCCAGCAGCTTAGGACGGACAGCAACTAATGAAAAACTGTTTTTT	CASSLGRTATNEKLFF
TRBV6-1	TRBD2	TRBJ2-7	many	TGTGCCAGCAGTAAACTAGCGGGCGCCTACGAGCAGTACTTC	CASSKLAGAYEQYF
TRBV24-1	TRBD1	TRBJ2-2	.	TGTGCCACCAGTGATTCCGGGACAGGGCTCGCCGGGGAGCTGTTTTTT	CATSDSGTGLAGELFF